The present entry profiles one T cell receptor (beta chain) with its context. This clonotype was seen ten or more times. It has no known antigen specificity. Within one base of it there is no much larger clone, and no base qualities were kept. This specimen's time point label, interpreted: longitudinal time-point 3. Unsorted PBMC libraries were generated from 2 million PBMCs stored in RNAlater at -80 °C until RNA extraction. Peripheral blood underwent Ficoll-Hypaque density gradient centrifugation to isolate PBMCs, which were then cryopreserved in liquid nitrogen. These data are taken from a study of neurological immune-mediated disorders (dated by TCRdb to about 2019). Looking at the study overall: Peripheral blood TCR-beta repertoires from patients with HTLV-I-associated myelopathy (HAM/TSP), patients with multiple sclerosis, and healthy controls were compared in the study using UMI-based sequencing. Alongside PBMC samples, the set of about 100 TCR-beta libraries contained longitudinal samples, technical triplicates, and paired CD4+ and CD8+ T-cell subsets that had been sorted. Longitudinal HAM/TSP and healthy donors had 3 time-points each (roughly 3-45 month intervals). The cohort included about 66 subjects: roughly 14 with HAM/TSP, roughly 34 with multiple sclerosis, and about 20 healthy controls.

V is cut by 6 bases and J by 7 bases, and the space between the germline ends is 12 bases. The CDR3 has 12 amino acids, counting the end cysteine and phenylalanine. This entry keeps only the CDR3 DNA: 36 bases, framed from base 1. Looking up the germline V gene (reference sequence) yields CDR1 DFQATT and CDR2 SNEGSKA. The paper's findings and limits, for the study overall: TCR clonal expansion was greatest in HAM/TSP patients and smallest in MS patients, who ranked below even healthy controls. Across subjects, expanded clones never shared an identical CDR3 amino acid sequence, which suggests that the TCR-beta repertoires in every group were private.

To synthesize cDNA, template-switch 5'RACE was performed with a primer carrying a 10-nucleotide random unique molecular identifier so that each TCR transcript was tagged. Each sequencing run produced over 160 million TCR-beta sequences covering 15-18 subjects. Total RNA was extracted with the RNeasy kit. TCR-beta VDJ regions were amplified with primers for the TCR constant region and the 5'RACE anchor, using the KAPA Real-time Library Amplification kit. A first PCR added sample indexes and Illumina adaptors, after which a second PCR increased the library yield. After Ampure bead purification, the TCR product of roughly 650 bp was size-selected on a 2% E-gel SizeSelection system. Library quality was checked on a Bioanalyzer, concentration was measured with Qubit, and libraries were quantified with the Kapa Library Quantification kit before pooling. Libraries were sequenced paired-end 2 x 150 bp on an Illumina HiSeq 2500. To increase sequence diversity, roughly 24-31% phiX was spiked into each library pool. The original pipeline was this. Quality-filtered reads were processed with the UMI-based MiGEC pipeline, and over 75% of raw TCR sequences were removed by the MiGEC pipeline during error correction. VDJ genes were aligned to IMGT germline references, and clonotypes were defined by unique CDR3 amino acid sequence plus V-J genes. Clonal expansion, Shannon diversity, and CDR3 relatedness (CalcPairwiseDistances, ClusterSamples) were evaluated with VDJtools, and phylogenetic trees were built with CLCbio workbench. Expanded clones were defined as having at least 8 unique UMIs, based on coefficient-of-variation modelling across technical triplicates. TCRdb reprocessing: public reads trimmed at Q25 with fastp, clones called with MiXCR, in-frame beta chains kept. Each entry is one CDR3 protein sequence, shown with its most common DNA and genes. These V and J calls originate from TCRdb's pipeline instead of the authors' own analysis. The sample has more than 100,000 distinct CDR3 sequences on record, approximately 11% of them singletons. 3.1% of the sample is held by the ten biggest clonotypes.

The sequence is built from TRBV20-1 and TRBJ1-4; the D gene assignment is ambiguous. The receptor comes from a female donor with HTLV-1-associated myelopathy (HAM/TSP). The sequencing sample was made of PBMCs. The DNA reads TGCAGTGCGCGGAAGGGAGGTGAAAAACTGTTTTTT. Translated, this is CSARKGGEKLFF.